The entry that follows covers one T cell receptor beta chain sequence. Its antigen remains unidentified. The repertoire was sequenced with immunoSEQ multiplex PCR; TCRdb's copy has only in-frame clones and lacks some. Among 73,000 or so clones listed, about 89% were seen once. The record originates from a study of OX40 agonist ivuxolimab in advanced cancers. Study-level background: Partial responses were achieved by three patients: one hepatocellular carcinoma, two cutaneous melanoma. Study results and limitations: Researchers did not determine the expanded peripheral T cells' antigen specificity. The authors also found low normalized T-cell clonal expansion in some nonresponders.

Germline values: CDR1 SGHRS, CDR2 YFSETQ. The CDR3 contains 15 residues. Trimming took off 0 bases at V and 1 base at J, with 10 bases between the two ends. The specimen was CD4+ or CD8+ T cells sorted from blood, collected in a trial of the OX40 agonist ivuxolimab. The chain uses TRBV5-1 and TRBJ1-1, with D perhaps matching TRBD1 (6 bases). The sequence came from an adult with an advanced solid tumor such as melanoma, head and neck, liver or kidney cancer. Written as DNA, the CDR3 is TGCGCCAGCAGCTTGGTTGGGGGGCCGAACACTGAAGCTTTCTTT. This codes for CASSLVGGPNTEAFF.